This TCR beta chain derives from a study of T cell repertoires and HLA-DP antigens. Study in general: Sorted CD137+CD4+ samples averaged roughly 210 ng DNA; pre-culture CD4+ samples, approximately 1,200 ng.

Whole-study findings and limits: Pre-culture clonality, 0.03 to 0.045, was far below sorted CD137+ clonality of around 0.39. Previously undetected clones averaged approximately 34% and 48% against the two alleles respectively.

Comment on this clone: Its target is unknown.

The PCR primers covered 54 TRBV and 13 TRBJ segments. Profiled with immunoSEQ multiplex PCR; TCRdb holds only in-frame clones, not every one. The table records about 73,000 clones, about four fifths of them present only once. The CDR3 covers 13 residues. Germline CDR1 LGHNA, CDR2 YSLEER. V lost 1 base and J lost 5, with 6 bases in between. This clonotype was obtained from a man aged 60-69 years in good health and CMV-seronegative. Sequenced material: CD4+ T cells from PBMCs. V gene TRBV4-3 combines with J gene TRBJ2-1; D is undetermined. The CDR3 nucleotides read TGCGCCAGCAGCCAAGGTCCACACAATGAGCAGTTCTTC. Translated: CASSQGPHNEQFF.